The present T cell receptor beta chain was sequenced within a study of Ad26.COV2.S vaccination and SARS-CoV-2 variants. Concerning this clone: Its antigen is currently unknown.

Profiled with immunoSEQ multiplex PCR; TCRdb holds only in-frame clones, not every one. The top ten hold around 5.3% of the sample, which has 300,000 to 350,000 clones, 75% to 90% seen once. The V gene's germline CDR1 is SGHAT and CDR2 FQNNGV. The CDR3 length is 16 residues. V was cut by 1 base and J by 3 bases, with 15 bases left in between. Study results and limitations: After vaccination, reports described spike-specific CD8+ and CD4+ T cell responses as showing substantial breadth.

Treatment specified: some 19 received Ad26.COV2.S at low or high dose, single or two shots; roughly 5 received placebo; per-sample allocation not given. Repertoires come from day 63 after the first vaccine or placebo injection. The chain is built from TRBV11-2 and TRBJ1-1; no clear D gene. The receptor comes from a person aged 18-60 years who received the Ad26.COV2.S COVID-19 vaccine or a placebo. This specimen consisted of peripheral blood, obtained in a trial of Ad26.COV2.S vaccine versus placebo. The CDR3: CASSLGGLHGDTEAFF. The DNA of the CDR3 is TGTGCCAGCAGCTTAGGTGGGCTTCACGGGGACACTGAAGCTTTCTTT.